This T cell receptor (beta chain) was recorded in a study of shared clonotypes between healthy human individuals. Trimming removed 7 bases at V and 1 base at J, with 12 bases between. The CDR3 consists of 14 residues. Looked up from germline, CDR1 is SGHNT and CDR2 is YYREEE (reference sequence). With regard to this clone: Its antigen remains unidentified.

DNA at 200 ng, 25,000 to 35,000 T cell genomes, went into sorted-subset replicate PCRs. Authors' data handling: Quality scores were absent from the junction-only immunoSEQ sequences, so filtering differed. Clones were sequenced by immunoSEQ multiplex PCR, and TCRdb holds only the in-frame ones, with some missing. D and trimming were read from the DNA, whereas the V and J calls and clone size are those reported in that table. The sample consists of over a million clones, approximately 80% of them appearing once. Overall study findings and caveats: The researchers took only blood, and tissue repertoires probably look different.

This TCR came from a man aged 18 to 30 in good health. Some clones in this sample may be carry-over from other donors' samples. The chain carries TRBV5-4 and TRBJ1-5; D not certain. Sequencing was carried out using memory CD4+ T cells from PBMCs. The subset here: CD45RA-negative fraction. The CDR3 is CASFSLGSNQPQHF. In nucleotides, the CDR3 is TGTGCCAGCTTCTCCCTAGGAAGCAATCAGCCCCAGCATTTT.